This T cell receptor beta chain was captured in a study of preoperative IRX-2 immunotherapy in early breast cancer. The protocol was immunoSEQ multiplex PCR, while the TCRdb copy is restricted to in-frame clones and leaves out a portion. This repertoire shows some 35,000 clones, 82% found once; its top ten account for approximately 1.5%. Described treatment: preoperative locoregional IRX-2 cytokine immunotherapy. Germline-derived CDR1 and CDR2 are MNHGY and SAAAGT. The CDR3 sequence is 13 residues long. The J segment lost 4 bases and the V segment lost 6 bases, leaving 5 bases of the junction unmatched.

This TCR came from a human donor with breast cancer. The sequencing here drew on lymph node tissue, taken after IRX-2 immunotherapy. The chain combines TRBV6-8 with TRBJ2-7, with TRBD2 matching 8 bases. The CDR3 sequence: CASSPGGVYEQYF. The CDR3 DNA follows: TGTGCCAGCAGCCCCGGGGGGGTATACGAGCAGTACTTC.